This TCR beta chain was captured by sequencing in a study of graft-versus-host responses after intestinal transplantation. About the research overall: Grafts that recipients had were multivisceral, liver-intestinal, or isolated intestinal transplants. The study gave all recipients anti-thymocyte globulin induction, then tacrolimus and steroids for 2 to 3 years.

General study results and limits: GvH clones were found in recipient marrow; some appeared first in ileum or blood. Allografts carried high graft-versus-host to host-versus-graft clonal ratios in patients having graft-donor T cell macrochimerism.

V lost 11 bases, J lost 6 bases, and 19 bases lay in between. The germline gives CDR1 WSHSY, CDR2 SAAADI. This CDR3 spans 13 amino acids. Sequencing used immunoSEQ multiplex PCR; TCRdb keeps in-frame clones, though not all of them. The sample lists about 86,000 clones; roughly 90% were seen once. With regard to this clone: Its antigen is still unknown.

The origin of this receptor is a human donor who was the organ donor for an intestinal transplant. The source material was unstimulated CD4+ T cells sorted from spleen or lymph node cells, sampled before transplant. The chain uses TRBV10-2 and TRBJ1-2, with D possibly being TRBD1 (6 bases). CDR3 amino acids: CAAQRGGADGYTF. The CDR3 DNA follows: TGCGCCGCGCAGAGGGGGGGCGCGGATGGCTACACCTTC.